This TCR beta chain was captured by sequencing in a study of technical replicates of blood from a handful of donors. V shed 2 bases and J shed 3 bases, with 8 bases lying between them. The germline V gene encodes CDR1 SGHAT and CDR2 FQNNGV. This CDR3 is 13 amino acids long. The table came from immunoSEQ multiplex PCR; TCRdb's copy has only in-frame clones and leaves some out. The table has roughly 81,000 clones, around 97% seen once. This TCR was recovered from a human donor in good health. Specimen: T cells isolated from PBMCs. The V gene is TRBV11-2, the J gene TRBJ2-7, with D unclear. CDR3 nucleotides: TGTGCCAGCAGCTTAAGACATTTCTACGAGCAGTACTTC. This codes for CASSLRHFYEQYF.